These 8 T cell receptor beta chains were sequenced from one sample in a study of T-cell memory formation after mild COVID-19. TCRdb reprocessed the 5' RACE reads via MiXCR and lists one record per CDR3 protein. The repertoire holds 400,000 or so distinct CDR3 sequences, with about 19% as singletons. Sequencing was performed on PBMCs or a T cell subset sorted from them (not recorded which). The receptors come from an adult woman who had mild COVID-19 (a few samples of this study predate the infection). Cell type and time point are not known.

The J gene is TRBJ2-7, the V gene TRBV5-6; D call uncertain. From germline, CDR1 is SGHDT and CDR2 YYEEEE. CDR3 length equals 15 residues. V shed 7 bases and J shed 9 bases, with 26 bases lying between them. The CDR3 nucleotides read TGTGCCAGCCAAGGTCCAGGTCCTCTATCCGAGCGGCAGTACTTC. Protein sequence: CASQGPGPLSERQYF.

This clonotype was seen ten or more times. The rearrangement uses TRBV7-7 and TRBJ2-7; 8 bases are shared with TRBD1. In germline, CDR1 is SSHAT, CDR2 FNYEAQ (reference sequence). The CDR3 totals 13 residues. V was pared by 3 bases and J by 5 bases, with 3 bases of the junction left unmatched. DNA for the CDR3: TGTGCCAGCAGCTTCGCGGACAGGGACGAGCAGTACTTC. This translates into CASSFADRDEQYF.

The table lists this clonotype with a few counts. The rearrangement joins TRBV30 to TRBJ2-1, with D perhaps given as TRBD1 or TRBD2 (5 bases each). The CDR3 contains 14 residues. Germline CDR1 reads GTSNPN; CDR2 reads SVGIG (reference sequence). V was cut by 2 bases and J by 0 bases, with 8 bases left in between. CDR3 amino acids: CAWSRDLSYNEQFF. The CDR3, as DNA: TGTGCCTGGAGTAGGGACCTCTCCTACAATGAGCAGTTCTTC.

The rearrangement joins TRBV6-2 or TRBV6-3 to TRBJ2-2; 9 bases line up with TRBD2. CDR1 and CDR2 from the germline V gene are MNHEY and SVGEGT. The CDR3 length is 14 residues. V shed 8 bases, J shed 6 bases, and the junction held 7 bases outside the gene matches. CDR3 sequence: CASGLAGFPGELFF. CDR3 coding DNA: TGTGCCAGCGGTCTAGCGGGATTCCCCGGGGAGCTGTTTTTT.

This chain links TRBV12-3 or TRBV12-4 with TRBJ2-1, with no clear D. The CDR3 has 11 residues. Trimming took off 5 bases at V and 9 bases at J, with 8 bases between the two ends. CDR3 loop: CASSPGFEQFF. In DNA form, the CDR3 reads TGTGCCAGCAGTCCCGGCTTTGAGCAGTTCTTC.

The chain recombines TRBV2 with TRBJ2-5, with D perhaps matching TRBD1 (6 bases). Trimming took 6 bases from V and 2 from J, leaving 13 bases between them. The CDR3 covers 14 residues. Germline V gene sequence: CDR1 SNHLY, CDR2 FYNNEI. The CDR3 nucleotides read TGTGCCAGCAGATTCCATGGACAGCAAGAGACCCAGTACTTC. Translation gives CASRFHGQQETQYF.

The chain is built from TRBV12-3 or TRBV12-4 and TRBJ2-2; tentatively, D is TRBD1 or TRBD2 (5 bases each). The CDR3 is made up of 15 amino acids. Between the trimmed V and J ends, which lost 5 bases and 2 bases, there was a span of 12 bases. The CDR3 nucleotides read TGTGCCAGCAGTCCCGCAGGGAGTAACACCGGGGAGCTGTTTTTT. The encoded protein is CASSPAGSNTGELFF.

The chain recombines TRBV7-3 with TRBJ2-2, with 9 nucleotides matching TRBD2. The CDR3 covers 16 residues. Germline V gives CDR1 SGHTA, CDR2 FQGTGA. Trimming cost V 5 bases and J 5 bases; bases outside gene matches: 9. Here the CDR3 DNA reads TGTGCCAGCAGCCTGATTAGCGGGAGACAAACCGGGGAGCTGTTTTTT. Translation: CASSLISGRQTGELFF.